Described below is a single TCR beta chain sequence and its context. These data originate in a study of blood T cell repertoires in COVID-19. CDR3 size: 15 residues. The germline gives CDR1 SGHAT, CDR2 FQNNGV. V lost 2 bases and J 5 bases, leaving 10 bases between the germline ends. In the authors' workflow: Amplification of reference gene primers was used by the study to estimate nucleated cell counts. Profiling relied on immunoSEQ multiplex PCR, and the TCRdb table lists in-frame clones only, not all of them. D and trimming come from the DNA, and the V and J calls and clone size come from that table. The table has fewer than 350,000 clones, nearly 90% seen once.

The sample comprised peripheral blood. The TCR sequence derives from a man between 18 and 29 years old with active or convalescent COVID-19. V and J are TRBV11-2 and TRBJ1-6; D remains unclear. CDR3 sequence (DNA): TGTGCCAGCAGCTTATGGGCACCAAATAATTCACCCCTCCACTTT. This translates into CASSLWAPNNSPLHF.